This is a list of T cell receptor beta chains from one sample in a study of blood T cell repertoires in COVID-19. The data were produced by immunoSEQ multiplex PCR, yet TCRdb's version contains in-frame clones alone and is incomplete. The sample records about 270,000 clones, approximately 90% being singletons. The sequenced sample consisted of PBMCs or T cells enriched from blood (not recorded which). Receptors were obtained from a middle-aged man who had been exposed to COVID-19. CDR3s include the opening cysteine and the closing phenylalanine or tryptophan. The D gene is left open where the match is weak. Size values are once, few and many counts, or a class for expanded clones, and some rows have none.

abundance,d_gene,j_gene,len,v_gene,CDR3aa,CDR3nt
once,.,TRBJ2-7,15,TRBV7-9,CASSSAERGVDEQYF,TGTGCCAGCAGCTCAGCAGAGCGCGGAGTGGACGAGCAGTACTTC
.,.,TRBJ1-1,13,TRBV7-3,CASSPTGATEAFF,TGTGCCAGCAGCCCGACAGGAGCCACTGAAGCTTTCTTT
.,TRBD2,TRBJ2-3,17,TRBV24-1,CATSDLRRGSSGDTQYF,TGTGCCACCAGTGATTTGCGGCGGGGGAGTTCCGGGGATACGCAGTATTTT
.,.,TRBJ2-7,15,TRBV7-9,CASSLGLGRVVEQYF,TGTGCCAGCAGCTTAGGTCTGGGCAGGGTAGTCGAGCAGTACTTC
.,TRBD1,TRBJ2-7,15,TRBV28,CASSFQGAISYEQYF,TGTGCCAGCAGTTTTCAGGGGGCGATCTCCTACGAGCAGTACTTC
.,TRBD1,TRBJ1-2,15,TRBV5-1,CASSLDSTGGYGYTF,TGCGCCAGCAGCTTGGATTCCACAGGGGGCTATGGCTACACCTTC
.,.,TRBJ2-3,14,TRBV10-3,CAISARADTDTQYF,TGTGCCATCAGTGCCAGGGCTGACACAGATACGCAGTATTTT
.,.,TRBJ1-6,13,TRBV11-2,CASSLGRDSPLHF,TGTGCCAGCAGCTTAGGCCGGGATTCACCCCTCCACTTT
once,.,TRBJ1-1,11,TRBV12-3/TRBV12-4,CASSRSGEAFF,TGTGCCAGCAGCCGTTCGGGGGAAGCTTTCTTT
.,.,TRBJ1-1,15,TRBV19,CASSPIGLKDTEAFF,TGTGCCAGTAGTCCCATCGGGTTGAAGGACACTGAAGCTTTCTTT
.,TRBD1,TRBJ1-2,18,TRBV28,CASSPGQGAPVWNYGYTF,TGTGCCAGCAGCCCGGGACAGGGGGCGCCCGTATGGAACTATGGCTACACCTTC
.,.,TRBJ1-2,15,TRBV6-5,CASARAADLNYGYTF,TGTGCCAGCGCGAGGGCGGCAGATCTCAACTATGGCTACACCTTC
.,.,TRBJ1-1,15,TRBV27,CASSPGGAVLTEAFF,TGTGCCAGCAGCCCCGGAGGGGCCGTTTTAACTGAAGCTTTCTTT
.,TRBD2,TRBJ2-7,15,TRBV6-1,CASSELAGGADEQYF,TGTGCCAGCAGTGAATTAGCGGGAGGGGCGGACGAGCAGTACTTC
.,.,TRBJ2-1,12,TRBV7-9,CATLPLSNEQFF,TGTGCCACCCTCCCCTTGAGCAATGAGCAGTTCTTC
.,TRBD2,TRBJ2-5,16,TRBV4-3,CASSQAASGWGETQYF,TGCGCCAGCAGCCAAGCGGCTAGCGGGTGGGGGGAGACCCAGTACTTC
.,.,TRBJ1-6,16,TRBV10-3,CAISESQSPGGSPLHF,TGTGCCATCAGTGAGTCGCAGTCCCCAGGAGGATCACCCCTCCACTTT
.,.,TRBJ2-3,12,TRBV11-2,CASSLDRDTQYF,TGTGCCAGCAGCTTAGACAGGGATACGCAGTATTTT
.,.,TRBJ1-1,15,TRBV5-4,CASSSARDLNTEAFF,TGTGCCAGCAGCAGCGCCAGAGACTTGAACACTGAAGCTTTCTTT
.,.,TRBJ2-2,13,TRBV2,CASSEGAAGELFF,TGTGCCAGCAGTGAGGGAGCGGCCGGGGAGCTGTTTTTT
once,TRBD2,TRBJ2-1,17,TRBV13,CASSLRITSGSYNEQFF,TGTGCCAGCAGCCTACGGATCACTAGCGGCTCCTACAATGAGCAGTTCTTC
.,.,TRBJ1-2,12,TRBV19,CASSIAGTGYTF,TGTGCCAGTAGTATTGCGGGGACTGGCTACACCTTC
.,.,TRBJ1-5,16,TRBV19,CASSIAGTYSNQPQHF,TGTGCCAGTAGTATAGCCGGGACATATAGCAATCAGCCCCAGCATTTT
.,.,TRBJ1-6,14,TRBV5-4,CAVPLPPGRSPLHF,TGTGCCGTACCTCTCCCACCAGGGCGATCACCCCTCCACTTT
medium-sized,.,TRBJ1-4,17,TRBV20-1,CSASRWTDGSINEKLFF,TGCAGTGCTAGTAGGTGGACAGATGGATCAATTAATGAAAAACTGTTTTTT
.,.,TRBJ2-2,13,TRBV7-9,CASSGRVAGELFF,TGTGCCAGCAGCGGCAGGGTTGCCGGGGAGCTGTTTTTT
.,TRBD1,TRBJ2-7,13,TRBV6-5,CASLRTGVYEQYF,TGTGCCAGCCTAAGGACAGGGGTCTACGAGCAGTACTTC
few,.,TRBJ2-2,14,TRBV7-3,CASSSQQATGELFF,TGTGCCAGCAGCTCCCAACAGGCCACCGGGGAGCTGTTTTTT
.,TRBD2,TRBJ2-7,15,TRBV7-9,CASSLGPSGTYEQYF,TGTGCCAGCAGCTTAGGTCCTAGCGGCACATACGAGCAGTACTTC
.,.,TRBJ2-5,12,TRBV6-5,CASNPGEGTQYF,TGTGCCAGCAACCCAGGGGAAGGGACCCAGTACTTC
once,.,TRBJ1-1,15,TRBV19,CASSIWGEMNTEAFF,TGTGCCAGTAGTATTTGGGGGGAGATGAACACTGAAGCTTTCTTT
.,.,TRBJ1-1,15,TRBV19,CASSMLSGGFTEAFF,TGTGCCAGTAGTATGCTGTCGGGGGGCTTCACTGAAGCTTTCTTT
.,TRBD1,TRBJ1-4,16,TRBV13,CASSFRGQITNEKLFF,TGTGCCAGCAGCTTCAGGGGGCAGATAACTAATGAAAAACTGTTTTTT
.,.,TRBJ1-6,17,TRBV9,CASSVASSSSYNSPLHF,TGTGCCAGCAGCGTAGCCTCCTCGAGCTCCTATAATTCACCCCTCCACTTT
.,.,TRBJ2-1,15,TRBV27,CASSSGTPLYNEQFF,TGTGCCAGCAGTTCCGGGACTCCCCTATACAATGAGCAGTTCTTC
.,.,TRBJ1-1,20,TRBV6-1,CASSDRIGQSRSQGFTEAFF,TGTGCCAGCAGTGATCGAATTGGACAGTCTAGATCCCAGGGGTTTACTGAAGCTTTCTTT
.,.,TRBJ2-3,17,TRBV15,CATRDLGTGGTTDTQYF,TGTGCCACCAGGGACTTGGGGACCGGGGGAACCACAGATACGCAGTATTTT
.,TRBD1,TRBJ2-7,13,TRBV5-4,CATGQGTPYEQYF,TGTGCCACCGGACAGGGTACCCCCTACGAGCAGTACTTC
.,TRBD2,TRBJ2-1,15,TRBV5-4,CASTVGLADPQEQFF,TGTGCCAGCACGGTGGGACTAGCGGACCCCCAGGAGCAGTTCTTC
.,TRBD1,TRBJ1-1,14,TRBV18,CASSLDRVNGEAFF,TGTGCCAGCTCACTCGACAGGGTGAATGGTGAAGCTTTCTTT
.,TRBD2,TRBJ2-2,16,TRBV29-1,CSVGSAGGPRTGELFF,TGCAGCGTTGGGTCGGCGGGAGGGCCTCGCACCGGGGAGCTGTTTTTT
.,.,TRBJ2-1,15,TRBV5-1,CASSLVQGLNNEQFF,TGCGCCAGCAGCTTGGTTCAGGGATTGAATAATGAGCAGTTCTTC
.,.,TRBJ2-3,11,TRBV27,CASSQTDTQYF,TGTGCCAGCAGCCAGACAGATACGCAGTATTTT
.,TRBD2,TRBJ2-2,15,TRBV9,CASSPGLAGARELFF,TGTGCCAGCAGCCCCGGACTAGCGGGAGCGCGGGAGCTGTTTTTT
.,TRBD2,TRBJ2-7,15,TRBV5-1,CASSSVSGISYEQYF,TGCGCCAGCAGCTCTGTTAGCGGGATCTCCTACGAGCAGTACTTC
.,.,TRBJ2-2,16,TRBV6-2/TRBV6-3,CASSYGQASNTGELFF,TGTGCCAGCAGTTACGGGCAGGCCTCGAACACCGGGGAGCTGTTTTTT
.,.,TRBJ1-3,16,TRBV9,CASSVGQIISGNTIYF,TGTGCCAGCAGCGTAGGACAGATTATCTCTGGAAACACCATATATTTT
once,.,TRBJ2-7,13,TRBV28,CATIDRSSYEQYF,TGTGCCACAATCGACAGGAGCTCCTACGAGCAGTACTTC
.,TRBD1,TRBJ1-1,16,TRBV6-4,CASSPSPGQGNTEAFF,TGTGCCAGCAGTCCGAGCCCGGGACAGGGAAACACTGAAGCTTTCTTT
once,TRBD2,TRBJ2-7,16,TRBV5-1,CASSLALAGGTYEQYF,TGCGCCAGCAGCTTGGCACTAGCGGGAGGAACCTACGAGCAGTACTTC